This paragraph reports one T cell receptor (beta chain). Its recognized antigen is unknown. Nothing much larger sits one base from this clone, and base qualities are not available. The immunoSEQ hsTCRB v3.0 assay was used at survey level resolution to sequence the TRB variable region. The target sequencing depth for TRB was 40,000-50,000 T-cell genomes per sample. TRB libraries were pooled and sequenced on an Illumina MiSeq using a v3 150-cycle kit. Per the original workflow: Repertoire analysis was performed in R inside a reproducible Nextflow workflow that covered QC, data transformation and analysis. LymphoSeq2, an R package for AIRR-Seq data exploration, was used to implement custom analyses. After excluding a handful of samples that yielded fewer than 5000 total TRB sequences, some 190 HIV repertoires remained for analysis. Among the 180 to 200 retained HIV repertoires, 55 to 60 were collected before ART initiation and approximately 130 after ART initiation. Each repertoire was downsampled to 5000 TRB nucleotide sequences, and summary statistics were averaged across 100 downsampling iterations. TRB sequences were retained for analysis only if CDR3 regions of at least seven amino acids were present. Diversity was assessed using a clonality score derived from Shannon entropy and using the Gini coefficient. In repertoire networks, the top 5000 CDR3 amino acid sequences were linked whenever an edit distance of one separated two sequences. Antigen specificity groups and MHC restriction were predicted for TRB CDR3 amino acid sequences with GLIPH2. To flag known CMV, EBV, HIV or tissue antigen associations, CDR3 amino acid sequences were matched against VDJdb and McPAS-TCR. Pre-ART, post-ART and control groups were compared with Wilcoxon signed-rank tests and Holm-Bonferroni correction. TCRdb's version of the immuneACCESS table is confined to in-frame rearrangements and falls short of the full clone set. An unresolved V gene accounts for under half of the shortfall where checked; the remainder is of unknown origin. The D gene and trimming were derived from the DNA, and the V and J assignments and clone size from that table. The sample table holds 25,000 to 35,000 clones, of which more than 85% were seen once. The ten largest make up over 6% of the sample.

According to the germline V gene, CDR1 reads SGHVS and CDR2 reads FNYEAQ. Trimming takes 6 bases off V and 5 bases off J; junction bases not matched to a gene: 18. The CDR3 goes from the cysteine to the phenylalanine over 17 residues. Just CDR3 DNA is preserved here, 51 bases in frame from base 1. The record originates from a study of long-term antiretroviral therapy in people with HIV (dated by TCRdb to between 2021 and 2024). Study-level background: The earliest samples were collected approximately a decade before the 2015 WHO recommendation for immediate ART, a period when ART was typically delayed until CD4 counts fell. From 25 to 30 adults with confirmed HIV infection, the cohort provided 150 to 200 cryopreserved PBMC samples, gathered serially across a mean of around six years (range 1-12). About 35% of the 30 participants with HIV were female. A retrospective serial study tested whether ART initiation and durable HIV suppression were associated with changes in peripheral blood TRB repertoire composition and diversity. No cross-contamination during QIAcube processing was shown when test extractions of a monoclonal T-cell line were performed alongside 25 to 35 polyclonal samples.

Participants were included only if at least one PBMC sample before ART initiation and at least two post-ART samples were available. Every participant with HIV received treatment in the United States of America. Before DNA extraction, cryopreserved samples of about 0.95-10 million PBMC were thawed and then washed. At the time of the earliest PBMC sample, participants with HIV were aged between roughly 20 and 55 years. Per participant, PBMC samples came from 1-4 timepoints prior to ART initiation and 2-8 timepoints following ART initiation, for a median of 7 samples. For every participant, serial HIV viral load, CD4+ T-cell count, ART history and demographic data were obtained. Using a Qiagen kit on a QIAcube, genomic DNA was extracted from unsorted PBMC, with samples processed in batches of 12. The full study reports these points: Starting ART was linked to a significant rise in TRB diversity, yet even after long-term ART the diversity remained significantly lower than in transplant donor controls. Inferences about post-ART repertoire changes are limited because no data were available on ART adherence, viral resistance or therapy changes. Because pre-ART samples had limited cell numbers, profiling was done on unsorted PBMC rather than on sorted CD4+ and CD8+ T cells. The samples span the years 2004 to 2017, and the ART regimens used may be less effective than current regimens. Expanded TRB clones identified before ART initiation dominated the repertoire across all time points, though the dominance fluctuated and decreased in many PLHIV after ART. Limited PBMC availability meant only the TCR beta chain was sequenced, without alpha chain pairing. Narrower CDR3 length ranges were observed in HIV repertoires than in controls, and an antigen-experienced repertoire with only a slight naive shift after ART was suggested by the network structure.

Recombination joined TRBV7-6 with TRBJ2-5; the junction holds 7 bases that match TRBD1. This clonotype was sampled from a woman aged 35 to 49 with HIV. The sample in question was unsorted PBMCs, obtained roughly 6.5 years after starting antiretroviral therapy. Here the CDR3 is given as CASRGHRARGIEETQYF. The DNA sequence reads TGTGCCAGCAGAGGTCACCGGGCCAGGGGGATTGAGGAGACCCAGTACTTC.